This T cell receptor beta chain was obtained from a study of vaccination and CD4 T cells after COVID-19. Study information: Cells were stimulated with overlapping spike peptide pools from SARS-CoV-2, HCoV-NL63, HCoV-OC43 and HCoV-229E.

Germline V CDR1 and CDR2: SNHLY, FYNNEI. The germline V and J ends were trimmed by 3 bases and 9 bases, with 9 bases remaining between them. This CDR3 has 12 amino acids. Cultured CD4+ T-cell DNA underwent Oncomine TCR Beta short-read sequencing. TCRdb recomputed calls from the PCR reads with MiXCR, one row per CDR3 protein. The table has about 3,900 distinct CDR3 sequences, 38% seen once. To note about this clonotype: What it recognizes is unknown.

The sample's treatment: roughly nine-day PBMC culture with coronavirus spike peptide pools or control peptides (ViraFEST assay). The rearrangement uses TRBV2 and TRBJ2-1; D ambiguous. The sample comprised CD4+ T cells from blood, cultured in vitro. The TCR was taken from a human donor who had recovered from COVID-19. CDR3 region: CASSDLVVEQFF. As DNA, the CDR3 is TGTGCCAGCAGTGATCTCGTGGTTGAGCAGTTCTTC.